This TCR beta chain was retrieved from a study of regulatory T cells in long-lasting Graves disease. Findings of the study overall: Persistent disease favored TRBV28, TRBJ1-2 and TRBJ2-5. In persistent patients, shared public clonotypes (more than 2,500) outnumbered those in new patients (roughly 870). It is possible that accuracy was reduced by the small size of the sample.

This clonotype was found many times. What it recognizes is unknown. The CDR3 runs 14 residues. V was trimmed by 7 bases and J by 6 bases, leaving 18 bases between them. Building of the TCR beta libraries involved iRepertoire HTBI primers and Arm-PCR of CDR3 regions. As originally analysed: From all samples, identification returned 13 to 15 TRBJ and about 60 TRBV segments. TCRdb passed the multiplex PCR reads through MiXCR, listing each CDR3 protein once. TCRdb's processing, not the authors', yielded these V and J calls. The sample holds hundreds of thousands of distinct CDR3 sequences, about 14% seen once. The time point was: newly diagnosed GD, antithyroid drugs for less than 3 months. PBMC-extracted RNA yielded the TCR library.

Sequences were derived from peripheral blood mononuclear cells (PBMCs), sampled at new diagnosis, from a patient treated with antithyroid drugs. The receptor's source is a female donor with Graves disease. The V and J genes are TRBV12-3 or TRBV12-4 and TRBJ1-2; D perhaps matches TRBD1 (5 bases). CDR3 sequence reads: CASTLSGGVHGYTF. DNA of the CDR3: TGTGCCAGCACGCTCAGTGGAGGGGTCCATGGCTACACCTTC.